The 24 T cell receptor beta chains presented below share a single source sample, sequenced in a study of T cell repertoires in cytomegalovirus infection. Using its own MiXCR run on the reads, TCRdb lists one record per CDR3 protein. The data hold some 160,000 distinct CDR3 sequences, with about a sixth observed a single time. Specimen: CD8+ T cells from PBMCs. The receptors were sampled from a human donor in good health (CMV status not recorded). Some clones in this sample may be carry-over from other donors' samples.

This clonotype was observed a few times. J is TRBJ1-1 and V is TRBV7-6; the D is unclear. Germline values: CDR1 SGHVS, CDR2 FNYEAQ. The V and J ends lost 5 bases and 7 bases respectively, with 8 bases between them. The CDR3 is 11 amino acids. CDR3 residues: CASSPMGEAFF. The CDR3 nucleotides are TGTGCCAGCAGCCCCATGGGTGAAGCTTTCTTT.

This clonotype was seen a handful of times. This chain joins TRBV6-8 and TRBJ2-1; the D gene could be TRBD1 or TRBD2 (5 bases each). V was clipped by 7 bases and J by 1 base, with 17 bases between them. Germline assignment: CDR1 MNHGY and CDR2 SAAAGT. CDR3 length equals 16 residues. CDR3 residues: CASTWDLDGSYNEQFF. Written as DNA, the CDR3 is TGTGCCAGCACCTGGGACCTCGATGGGTCCTACAATGAGCAGTTCTTC.

This clonotype was counted a few times. This rearrangement joins TRBV7-8 to TRBJ2-2; 7 bases are shared with TRBD1. J lost 4 bases, V lost 5 bases, and 19 bases had no gene match. Germline V gives CDR1 SGHVS, CDR2 FQNEAQ. This CDR3 has 19 residues. CDR3 sequence (DNA): TGTGCCAGCAGCGCCCCTTCGGCGGTGACAGGGTTACGCACCGGGGAGCTGTTTTTT. Residues: CASSAPSAVTGLRTGELFF.

The J gene is TRBJ2-3, the V gene TRBV12-3 or TRBV12-4, with D maybe TRBD2 (5 bases). The CDR3 is made up of 14 amino acids. The germline V and J ends were trimmed by 7 bases and 1 base, with 12 bases remaining between them. CDR3 sequence (DNA): TGTGCCAGCAACTTCCCCGGGGGCACAGATACGCAGTATTTT. Translation gives CASNFPGGTDTQYF.

The chain is built from TRBV6-6 and TRBJ1-1; tentatively, D is TRBD1 (6 bases). Germline V lookup: CDR1 MNHNY, CDR2 SVGAGI (reference sequence). The CDR3 runs 13 residues. With 7 bases removed from V and 3 bases from J, the gap between germline ends came to 12 bases. In DNA form, the CDR3 reads TGTGCCAGCAAAGATGGGGGCCACACTGAAGCTTTCTTT. Translating it yields CASKDGGHTEAFF.

Note on this clonotype: A much larger clone sits a single nucleotide away, making a read error possible. The chain links TRBV19 to TRBJ2-7; unclear D gene. The CDR3 runs to 13 residues. Trimming shortened V by 5 bases and J by 3 bases, and 11 bases separated the two germline ends. Germline V CDR1 and CDR2: LNHDA, SQIVND (reference sequence). The CDR3 loop reads CASSGRAIYEQYF. The CDR3, as DNA: TGTGCCAGTAGTGGCAGAGCGATCTACGAGCAGTACTTC. Full variable domain (remainder filled in from reference TRBV19 and TRBJ2-7): DGGITQSPKYLFRKEGQNVTLSCEQNLNHDAMYWYRQDPGQGLRLIYYSQIVNDFQKGDIAEGYSVSREKKESFPLTVTSAQKNPTAFYLCASSGRAIYEQYFGPGTRLTVT.

This clonotype turned up a few times. The rearrangement joins TRBV29-1 to TRBJ1-1; 8 bases match TRBD1. Per germline, CDR1 SQVTM and CDR2 ANQGSEA. Trimming removed 7 bases from V and 4 bases from J; junction bases left unmatched: 8. This CDR3 is 13 amino acids long. The CDR3 region has the DNA TGCAGCGCTCCCTCACAGGGGGGCACTGAAGCTTTCTTT. This encodes CSAPSQGGTEAFF.

A few counts support this clonotype. The chain employs TRBV25-1 and TRBJ2-1, with 8 nucleotides matching TRBD1. With 3 bases clipped from V and 1 base from J, the junction kept 23 bases outside the gene matches. Germline V lookup: CDR1 MGHDK, CDR2 SYGVNS. The CDR3 consists of 22 residues. The CDR3 loop is CASSDPRPEYRTGRVSYNEQFF. The CDR3 DNA reads TGTGCCAGCAGTGATCCTCGCCCGGAATACCGGACAGGGCGGGTATCCTACAATGAGCAGTTCTTC.

This sequence joins TRBV24-1 and TRBJ2-1; 8 bases match TRBD2. This CDR3 is built from 14 residues. The germline V gene encodes CDR1 KGHDR and CDR2 SFDVKD. Losses at the gene ends were 6 bases for V and 3 bases for J; bases not matched to a gene: 3. The CDR3 DNA sequence: TGTGCCACCAGTACGGCGGGAGGCTACAATGAGCAGTTCTTC. As protein: CATSTAGGYNEQFF.

V is TRBV7-6 and J is TRBJ1-1; 7 bases align to TRBD1. Trimming removed 2 bases from V and 7 bases from J; junction bases left unmatched: 10. This CDR3 is 15 amino acids long. Germline CDR1 is SGHVS and CDR2 is FNYEAQ. The CDR3 loop reads CASSLSGTEGGEAFF. The CDR3 DNA reads TGTGCCAGCAGCTTATCAGGGACAGAAGGTGGTGAAGCTTTCTTT.

This clonotype occurred many times. This chain links TRBV7-2 with TRBJ2-7; 7 nucleotides line up with TRBD1. The CDR3 loop spans 14 amino acids. Germline trimming cut 1 base from V and 3 bases from J; bases unmatched to any gene: 3. From germline, CDR1 is SGHTA and CDR2 FQGNSA. The CDR3 region has the DNA TGTGCCAGCAGCTTAGACAGGGGTGGCTACGAGCAGTACTTC. Its protein is CASSLDRGGYEQYF.

In this sample, this clonotype turned up a few times. V gene TRBV7-9 combines with J gene TRBJ2-3; 13 bases line up with TRBD2. The CDR3 has 18 residues. Germline values: CDR1 SEHNR, CDR2 FQNEAQ (reference sequence). V was pared by 5 bases and J by 5 bases, with 13 bases of the junction left unmatched. The CDR3 protein is CASSRRRTSGRSGDTQYF. DNA for the CDR3: TGTGCCAGCAGCCGACGTCGGACTAGCGGGAGATCAGGAGATACGCAGTATTTT.

The J gene is TRBJ2-1, the V gene TRBV7-3; D possibly corresponds to TRBD1 (5 bases). Germline V CDR1 and CDR2: SGHTA, FQGTGA. CDR3 length: 13 residues. The V gene lost 3 bases and the J gene lost 4 bases, with 7 bases spanning the gap. CDR3 loop: CASSFDSYNEQFF. In nucleotides, the CDR3 is TGTGCCAGCAGCTTCGACAGTTACAATGAGCAGTTCTTC.

This clonotype was seen more than once but under ten times. The chain couples TRBV27 to TRBJ1-3, with D perhaps TRBD1 (5 bases). V lost 6 bases and J lost 4, with 13 bases in between. Germline V CDR1 and CDR2: MNHEY, SMNVEV (reference sequence). The CDR3 has 14 residues. In DNA, the CDR3 is TGTGCCAGCAGCGAGCGATACAGGGGAAACACCATATATTTT. Translated, it gives CASSERYRGNTIYF.

V usage is TRBV7-6 and J usage is TRBJ1-6, with D possibly TRBD1 on 5 matching bases. The CDR3 consists of 15 residues. Germline lookup yields CDR1 SGHVS and CDR2 FNYEAQ. V lost 5 bases and J lost 10, with 18 bases in between. CDR3 loop: CASSALRGRDSPLHF. As DNA, the CDR3 is TGTGCCAGCAGCGCTCTAAGGGGCAGGGACTCACCCCTCCACTTT. Complete variable domain (other parts from reference TRBV7-6 and TRBJ1-6): GAGVSQSPRYKVTKRGQDVALRCDPISGHVSLYWYRQALGQGPEFLTYFNYEAQQDKSGLPNDRFSAERPEGSISTLTIQRTEQRDSAMYRCASSALRGRDSPLHFGNGTRLTVT.

The chain joins TRBV2 to TRBJ2-1; 9 bases fit TRBD2. This CDR3 contains 17 residues. V lost 5 bases to trimming and J lost 4 bases; unmatched junction nucleotides: 12. Germline CDR1 and CDR2: SNHLY and FYNNEI. CDR3 amino acids: CASSSSRLAAPYNEQFF. CDR3 nucleotides: TGTGCCAGCAGTAGTTCCAGACTAGCGGCACCATACAATGAGCAGTTCTTC.

This clonotype was seen at least ten times. V and J are TRBV28 and TRBJ2-7; D call uncertain. Trimming took 4 bases from V and 1 from J, leaving 20 bases between them. This CDR3 comprises 17 residues. The germline gives CDR1 MDHEN, CDR2 SYDVKM. The CDR3 DNA is TGTGCCAGCAGTTCCCCGATCCGAAGGACGGGTTCCTACGAGCAGTACTTC. Translating gives CASSSPIRRTGSYEQYF.

Details on this clonotype: At one boundary the junction diverges from the germline segment, which might be a read error. The chain employs TRBV12-3 or TRBV12-4 and TRBJ2-4; TRBD1 is a possible D gene (6 bases). CDR3 size: 12 residues. The CDR3 region has the DNA TGTGCCAGCAGGGAAGGACAGATCCGTTTGGACTTC. As protein: CASREGQIRLDF.

V gene TRBV20-1 combines with J gene TRBJ2-1, with D perhaps assigned TRBD1 or TRBD2 (6 bases each). The germline V and J ends were trimmed by 3 bases and 6 bases, with 12 bases remaining between them. The CDR3 spans 13 residues. Germline V lookup: CDR1 DFQATT, CDR2 SNEGSKA (reference sequence). For the CDR3, the DNA is TGCAGTGCTAGGGGGGGCCTCTTCAATGAGCAGTTCTTC. Translating gives CSARGGLFNEQFF.

The rearrangement uses TRBV7-9 and TRBJ2-1; D unresolved. The V end was cut by 1 base, the J end by 7 bases, with 11 bases between. Per germline, CDR1 SEHNR and CDR2 FQNEAQ (reference sequence). The CDR3 is 14 residues long. The CDR3 DNA follows: TGTGCCAGCAGCTTAGTTTCCGGCAGAAATGAGCAGTTCTTC. Amino acids: CASSLVSGRNEQFF.

This clonotype was picked up a small number of times. V and J are TRBV19 and TRBJ2-7, with 9 bases lining up with TRBD1. After removal of 5 bases from V and 3 bases from J, the junction contained 5 bases not matched to a gene. The CDR3 has 14 amino acids. Germline V gene sequence: CDR1 LNHDA, CDR2 SQIVND (reference sequence). The CDR3 loop is CASSSGTGRYEQYF. In DNA, the CDR3 is TGTGCCAGTAGTTCCGGGACAGGGCGCTACGAGCAGTACTTC.

The CDR3 sequence: CASSLALAEHNEQFF. The CDR3 nucleotides read TGTGCCAGCAGCTTAGCACTAGCGGAGCACAATGAGCAGTTCTTC. The chain has TRBV13 and TRBJ2-1, with 8 bases that match TRBD2. V was clipped by 1 base and J by 5 bases; unmatched bases: 4. Germline V gives CDR1 PRHDT, CDR2 FYEKMQ (reference sequence). CDR3 size: 15 residues.

The chain uses TRBV7-8 and TRBJ1-1; no firm D call. The CDR3 contains 12 residues. Trimming cost V 2 bases and J 8 bases, with 9 bases left between them. Germline-derived CDR1 and CDR2 are SGHVS and FQNEAQ. The CDR3 nucleotides read TGTGCCAGCAGCTTAAGATTAGACGAAGCTTTCTTT. It specifies CASSLRLDEAFF.

The rearrangement uses TRBV9 and TRBJ2-1; 7 nucleotides align to TRBD2. Germline CDR1 is SGDLS and CDR2 is YYNGEE. CDR3 length equals 15 residues. Trimming removed 2 bases from V and 6 bases from J; junction bases left unmatched: 8. The CDR3 region has the DNA TGTGCCAGCAGCGTCGAGGGGAGGGCCGGCAATGAGCAGTTCTTC. It codes for CASSVEGRAGNEQFF.